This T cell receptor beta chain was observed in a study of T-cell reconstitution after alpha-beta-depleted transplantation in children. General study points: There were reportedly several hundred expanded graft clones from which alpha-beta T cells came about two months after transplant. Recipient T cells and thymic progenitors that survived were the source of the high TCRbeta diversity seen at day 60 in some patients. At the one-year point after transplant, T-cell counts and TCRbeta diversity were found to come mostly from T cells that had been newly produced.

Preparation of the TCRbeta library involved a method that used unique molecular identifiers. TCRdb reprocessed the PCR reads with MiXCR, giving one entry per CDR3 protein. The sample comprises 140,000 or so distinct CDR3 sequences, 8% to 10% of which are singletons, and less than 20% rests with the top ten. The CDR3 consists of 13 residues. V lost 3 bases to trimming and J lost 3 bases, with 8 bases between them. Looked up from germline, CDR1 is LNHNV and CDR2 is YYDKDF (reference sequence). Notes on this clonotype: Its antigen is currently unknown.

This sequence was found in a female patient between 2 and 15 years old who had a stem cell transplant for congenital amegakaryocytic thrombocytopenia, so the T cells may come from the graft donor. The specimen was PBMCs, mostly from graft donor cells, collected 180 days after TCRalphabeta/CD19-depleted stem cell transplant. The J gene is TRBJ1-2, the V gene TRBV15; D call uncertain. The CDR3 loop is CATSSVLDYGYTF. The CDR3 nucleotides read TGTGCCACCAGCAGTGTGCTTGACTATGGCTACACCTTC.